The source of this TCR beta chain is a study of T cells after yellow fever vaccination. Whole-study context: Fractions of limited cellularity were prepared by means of SMART-Seq v4 Ultra Low Input. Study-level points and caveats: It was a small share of clonotypes that appeared in both CD4 and CD8 compartments.

V dropped 7 bases and J dropped 2; count of bases not matched to a gene: 8. Germline loops: CDR1 LNHDA, CDR2 SQIVND (reference sequence). This CDR3 spans 17 amino acids. One entry per CDR3 protein, called by TCRdb with MiXCR from the 5' RACE reads. Altogether 200,000 to 300,000 distinct CDR3 sequences are present, about 3.5% being singletons, with the ten largest covering under 20%. Note on this clonotype: Its matching antigen is unknown.

The receptor's source is a man aged 18 to 35 who received the YFV17D yellow fever vaccine. The rearrangement links TRBV19 to TRBJ2-3, with TRBD2 matching over 14 bases. The material sequenced was PBMCs, taken 15 days after the yellow fever booster vaccination. DNA of the CDR3: TGTGCCAGTATCTCCGGGACTAGCGGGGGCCCCACAGATACGCAGTATTTT. This codes for CASISGTSGGPTDTQYF. Looking up the rest from reference TRBV19 and TRBJ2-3 gives the full variable domain: DGGITQSPKYLFRKEGQNVTLSCEQNLNHDAMYWYRQDPGQGLRLIYYSQIVNDFQKGDIAEGYSVSREKKESFPLTVTSAQKNPTAFYLCASISGTSGGPTDTQYFGPGTRLTVL.